The clone carrying this TCR beta chain came up many times. Its antigen is undetermined. This record belongs to a study of T cell repertoires in cytomegalovirus infection. Study results and limitations: HLA-C-restricted CMV-specific TCR beta clonotypes were dominant in the ex vivo response.

Germline V lookup: CDR1 SQVTM, CDR2 ANQGSEA. The CDR3 loop spans 11 amino acids. V lost 4 bases to trimming and J lost 6 bases, with 10 bases between them. One entry per CDR3 protein results from TCRdb running MiXCR on the reads. The repertoire holds about 210,000 distinct CDR3 sequences, with about 7% as singletons. Sequencing was performed on PBMCs. The chain carries TRBV29-1 and TRBJ2-7; D ambiguous. This sequence originates from a human donor in good health (CMV status not recorded). Some clones in this sample may be carry-over from other donors' samples. This CDR3 is CSVARSGEQYF. CDR3 coding DNA: TGCAGCGTTGCTCGTTCGGGCGAGCAGTACTTC.